This T cell receptor (beta chain) was captured by sequencing in a study of cytomegalovirus exposure and HLA in healthy donors. With 0 bases removed from V and 2 bases from J, the gap between germline ends came to 33 bases. This CDR3 is built from 23 residues. From germline, CDR1 is LGHNA and CDR2 YNFKEQ. The PCR ran on 60 Vbeta and 13 Jbeta primers. This table comes from immunoSEQ multiplex PCR, and its TCRdb copy is limited to in-frame clones, with some not included. This table holds roughly 100,000 clones, around 73% found once. The TCR was taken from a man aged 35 to 55 in good health and CMV-seronegative. This chain connects TRBV4-2 to TRBJ2-3; a possible D gene is TRBD2 (7 bases). The specimen sequenced was PBMCs. The CDR3 sequence is CASSQDPGNWGGPGLGPTDTQYF. The CDR3 DNA reads as TGTGCCAGCAGCCAAGATCCCGGAAACTGGGGGGGGCCCGGTTTAGGCCCCACAGATACGCAGTATTTT.